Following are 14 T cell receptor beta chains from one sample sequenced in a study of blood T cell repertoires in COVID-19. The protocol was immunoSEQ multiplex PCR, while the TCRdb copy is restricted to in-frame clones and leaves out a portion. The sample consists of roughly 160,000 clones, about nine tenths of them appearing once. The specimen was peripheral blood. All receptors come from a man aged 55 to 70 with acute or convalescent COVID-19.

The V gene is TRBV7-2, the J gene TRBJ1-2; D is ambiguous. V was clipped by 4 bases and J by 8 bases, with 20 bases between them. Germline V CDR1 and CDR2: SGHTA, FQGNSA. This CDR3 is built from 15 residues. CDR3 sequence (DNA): TGTGCCAGCAGCTCCTTTATCCCCGGTTTGAGCGGCTACACCTTC. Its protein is CASSSFIPGLSGYTF.

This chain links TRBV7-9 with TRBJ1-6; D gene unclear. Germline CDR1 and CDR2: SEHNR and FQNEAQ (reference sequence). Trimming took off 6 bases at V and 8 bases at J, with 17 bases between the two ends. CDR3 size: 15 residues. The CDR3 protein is CASRDTLTDYSPLHF. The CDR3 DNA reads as TGTGCCAGCAGGGATACACTCACAGATTATTCACCCCTCCACTTT.

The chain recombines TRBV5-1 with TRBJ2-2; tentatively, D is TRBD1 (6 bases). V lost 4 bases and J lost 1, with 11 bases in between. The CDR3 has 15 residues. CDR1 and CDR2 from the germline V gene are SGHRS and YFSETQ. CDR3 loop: CASSPGHRNTGELFF. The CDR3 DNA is TGCGCCAGCAGCCCGGGACATCGGAACACCGGGGAGCTGTTTTTT.

The CDR3: CASSSRGGADTQYF. The CDR3 DNA reads as TGTGCCAGCAGTTCACGAGGGGGGGCAGATACGCAGTATTTT. The chain couples TRBV27 to TRBJ2-3; possible D gene TRBD2, 7 bases. Germline V CDR1 and CDR2: MNHEY, SMNVEV (reference sequence). Trimming removed 4 bases at V and 4 bases at J, with 12 bases between. This CDR3 spans 14 amino acids.

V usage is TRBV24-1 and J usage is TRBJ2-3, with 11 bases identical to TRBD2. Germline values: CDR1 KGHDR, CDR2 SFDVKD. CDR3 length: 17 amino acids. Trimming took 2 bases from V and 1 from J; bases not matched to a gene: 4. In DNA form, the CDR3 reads TGTGCCACCAGTGATTCGGCACTAGCGGGAGGCACAGATACGCAGTATTTT. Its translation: CATSDSALAGGTDTQYF.

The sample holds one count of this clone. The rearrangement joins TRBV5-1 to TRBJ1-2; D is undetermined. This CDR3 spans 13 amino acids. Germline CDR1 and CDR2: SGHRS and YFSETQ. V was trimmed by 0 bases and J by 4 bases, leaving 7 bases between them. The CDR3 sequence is CASSLAGTYGYTF. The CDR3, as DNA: TGCGCCAGCAGCTTGGCGGGAACCTATGGCTACACCTTC. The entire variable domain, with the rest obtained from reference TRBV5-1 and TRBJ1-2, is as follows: KAGVTQTPRYLIKTRGQQVTLSCSPISGHRSVSWYQQTPGQGLQFLFEYFSETQRNKGNFPGRFSGRQFSNSRSEMNVSTLELGDSALYLCASSLAGTYGYTFGSGTRLTVV.

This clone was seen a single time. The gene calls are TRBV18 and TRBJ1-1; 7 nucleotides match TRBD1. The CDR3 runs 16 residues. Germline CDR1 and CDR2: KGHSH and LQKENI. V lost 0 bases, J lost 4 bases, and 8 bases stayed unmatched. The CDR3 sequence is CASSPPTGRRGTEAFF. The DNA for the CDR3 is TGTGCCAGCTCACCACCGACAGGGCGGCGAGGCACTGAAGCTTTCTTT.

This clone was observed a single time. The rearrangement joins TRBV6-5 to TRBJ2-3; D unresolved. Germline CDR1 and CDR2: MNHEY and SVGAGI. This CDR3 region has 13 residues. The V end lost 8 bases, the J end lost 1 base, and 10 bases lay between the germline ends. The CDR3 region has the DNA TGTGCCAGCTCCCGGCAGGGCACAGATACGCAGTATTTT. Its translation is CASSRQGTDTQYF.

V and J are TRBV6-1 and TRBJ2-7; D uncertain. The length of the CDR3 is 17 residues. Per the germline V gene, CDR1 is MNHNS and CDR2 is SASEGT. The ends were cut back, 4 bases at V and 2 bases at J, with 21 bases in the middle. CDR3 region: CASSATIRGIGTYEQYV. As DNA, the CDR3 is TGTGCCAGCAGTGCCACCATTAGAGGAATCGGTACCTACGAGCAGTACGTC.

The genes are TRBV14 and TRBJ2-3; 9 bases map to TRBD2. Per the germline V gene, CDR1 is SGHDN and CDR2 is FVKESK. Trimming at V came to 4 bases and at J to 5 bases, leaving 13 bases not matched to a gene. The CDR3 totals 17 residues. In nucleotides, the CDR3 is TGTGCCAGCAGCCGTCGAGGTAGCGGGAGACTGGTAGATACGCAGTATTTT. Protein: CASSRRGSGRLVDTQYF.

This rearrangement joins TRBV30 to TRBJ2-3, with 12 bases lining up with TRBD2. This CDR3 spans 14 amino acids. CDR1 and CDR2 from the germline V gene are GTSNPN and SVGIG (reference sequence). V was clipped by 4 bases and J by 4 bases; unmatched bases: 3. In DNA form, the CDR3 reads TGTGCCTGGACTAGCGGGAGGGTAGCAGATACGCAGTATTTT. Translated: CAWTSGRVADTQYF.

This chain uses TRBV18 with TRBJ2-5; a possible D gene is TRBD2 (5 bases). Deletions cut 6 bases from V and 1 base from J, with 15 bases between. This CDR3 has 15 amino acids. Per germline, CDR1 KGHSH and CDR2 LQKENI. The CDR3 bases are TGTGCCAGCTCGGGAGAGCCGGACTCCCAAGAGACCCAGTACTTC. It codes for CASSGEPDSQETQYF.

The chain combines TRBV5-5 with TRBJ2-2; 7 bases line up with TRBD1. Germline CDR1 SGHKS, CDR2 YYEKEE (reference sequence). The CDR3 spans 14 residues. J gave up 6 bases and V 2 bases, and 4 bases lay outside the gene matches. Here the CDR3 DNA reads TGTGCCAGCAGCTTTCAGGGGGACGCCGGGGAGCTGTTTTTT. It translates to CASSFQGDAGELFF.

The DNA of the CDR3 is TGTGCCACCAGTGATTCGGGACAGGGGGCTACTAATGAAAAACTGTTTTTT. It encodes CATSDSGQGATNEKLFF. This chain uses TRBV24-1 with TRBJ1-4, with 12 bases matching TRBD1. The J segment lost 2 bases and the V segment lost 2 bases, leaving 2 bases of the junction unmatched. The CDR3 spans 17 residues. CDR1 is KGHDR, CDR2 SFDVKD, per germline.